The table lists the clone carrying this T cell receptor beta chain with many counts. What it binds is not known. This specimen comes from a study of CD8 T cells in ankylosing spondylitis. V was cut by 0 bases and J by 2 bases, with 7 bases left in between. Germline assignment: CDR1 LNHNV and CDR2 YYDKDF (reference sequence). The CDR3 loop spans 15 amino acids. Study-wide points: Significantly higher representation of disease-linked clones was reported for matched ankylosing spondylitis synovial fluid. Disease-linked clones displayed a CD8+ phenotype and appeared relatively rarely in peripheral blood.

One entry per CDR3 protein results from TCRdb running MiXCR on the 5' RACE reads. The sample records 200,000 or so distinct CDR3 sequences, 10% to 15% being singletons. Sequences were obtained from blood, either unsorted or a sorted T cell fraction (not recorded which). This clonotype was obtained from a female donor with ankylosing spondylitis or in good health (not recorded which). The V call is TRBV15, the J call TRBJ2-2; D unresolved. The CDR3 coding sequence is TGTGCCACCAGCAGAGATGGCGAAAACACCGGGGAGCTGTTTTTT. As protein: CATSRDGENTGELFF.